This entry describes one TCR beta chain. These data belong to a study of memory CD8 T cells in hepatitis C reinfection. V lost 2 bases and J lost 2, with 16 bases in between. Germline CDR1 is SGHAT and CDR2 is FQNNGV. The length of the CDR3 is 18 residues. The time point is: peak reinfection, 3 to 8 weeks after reinfection detection. Sorted cells were sequenced directly ex vivo without any in vitro expansion. Produced via immunoSEQ multiplex PCR; TCRdb's table is partial and in-frame only. The profile covers 2,500 to 3,000 clones, with 90% appearing a single time and over 20% taken by the ten largest. Sequencing was performed on naive CD8+ T cells sorted from blood. This chain links TRBV11-2 with TRBJ2-6, with unresolved D. The clonotype comes from a man aged 50 or older with hepatitis C virus infection. The CDR3: CASSLQRPTFAGANVLTF. CDR3 DNA sequence: TGTGCCAGCAGCTTACAGCGTCCCACCTTCGCTGGGGCCAACGTCCTGACTTTC.